This T cell receptor (beta chain) comes out of a study of shared clonotypes between healthy human individuals. CDR1 and CDR2 (germline): SGHTA, FQGNSA. The V end lost 6 bases, the J end lost 3 bases, and 13 bases lay between the germline ends. CDR3 size: 14 residues. On this clone: Antigen specificity is unknown.

HIV-negative, healthy adults without recent acute infections or vaccinations were the donors. The authors ran the assay at deep level. Produced via immunoSEQ multiplex PCR; TCRdb's table is partial and in-frame only. The table records about 1 million clones, about 75% of them present only once. Study conclusions and caveats: On the whole, naive subsets had larger estimated richness than memory subsets had. It was observed that about 5% of naive CD4 clonotypes were shared across several donors.

This chain joins TRBV7-2 and TRBJ2-3, with no clear D. Material for sequencing was memory CD4+ T cells sorted from blood. Subset defined: CD45RA-negative fraction. This receptor was obtained from a man in his late teens or twenties in good health. CDR3 nucleotides: TGTGCCAGCAGGTTGCAGGTACTGACAGATACGCAGTATTTT. As protein: CASRLQVLTDTQYF.